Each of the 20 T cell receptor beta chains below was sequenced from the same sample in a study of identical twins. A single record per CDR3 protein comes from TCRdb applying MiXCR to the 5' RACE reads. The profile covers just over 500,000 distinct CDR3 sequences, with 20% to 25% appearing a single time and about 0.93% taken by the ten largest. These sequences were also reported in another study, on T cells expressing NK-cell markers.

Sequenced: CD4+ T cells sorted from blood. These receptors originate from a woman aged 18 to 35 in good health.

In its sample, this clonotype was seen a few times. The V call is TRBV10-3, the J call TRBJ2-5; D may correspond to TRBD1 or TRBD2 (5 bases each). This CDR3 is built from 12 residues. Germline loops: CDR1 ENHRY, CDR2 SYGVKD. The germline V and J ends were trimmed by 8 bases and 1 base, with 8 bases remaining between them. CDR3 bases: TGTGCCATCGCCGGGACCCAAGAGACCCAGTACTTC. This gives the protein CAIAGTQETQYF.

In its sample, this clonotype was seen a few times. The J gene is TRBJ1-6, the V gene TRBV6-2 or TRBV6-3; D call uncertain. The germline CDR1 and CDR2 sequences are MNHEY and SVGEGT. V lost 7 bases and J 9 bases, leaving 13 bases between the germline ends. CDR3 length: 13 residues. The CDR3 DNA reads TGTGCCAGCACGAATTCAGAAGGTTCACCCCTCCACTTT. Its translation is CASTNSEGSPLHF.

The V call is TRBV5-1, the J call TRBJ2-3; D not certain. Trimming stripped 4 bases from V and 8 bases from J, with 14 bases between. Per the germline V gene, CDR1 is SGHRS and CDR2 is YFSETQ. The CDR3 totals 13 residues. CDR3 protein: CASSPSIVGTQYF. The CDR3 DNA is TGCGCCAGCAGCCCATCGATTGTGGGTACGCAGTATTTT.

The CDR3 region has the DNA TGTGCCAGCAGCTCGACAGGGGATGTTGGCTACACCTTC. Translation gives CASSSTGDVGYTF. The chain recombines TRBV5-5 with TRBJ1-2; 8 bases map to TRBD1. The CDR3 spans 13 residues. Germline V gene lookup returns CDR1 SGHKS and CDR2 YYEKEE (reference sequence). V lost 3 bases and J lost 7; bases outside the gene matches: 5.

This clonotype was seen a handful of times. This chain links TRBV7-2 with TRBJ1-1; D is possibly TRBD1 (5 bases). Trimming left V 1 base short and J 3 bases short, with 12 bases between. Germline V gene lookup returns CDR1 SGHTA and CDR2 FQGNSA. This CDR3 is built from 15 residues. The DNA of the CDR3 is TGTGCCAGCAGCTTAGTCTTGGGACCCTACACTGAAGCTTTCTTT. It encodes CASSLVLGPYTEAFF.

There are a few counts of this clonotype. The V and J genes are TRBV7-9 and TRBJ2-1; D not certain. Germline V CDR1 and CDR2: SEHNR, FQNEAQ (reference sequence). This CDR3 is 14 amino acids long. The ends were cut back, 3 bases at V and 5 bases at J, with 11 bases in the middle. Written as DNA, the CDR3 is TGTGCCAGCAGCTTTAGGTACCCCGACAATGAGCAGTTCTTC. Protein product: CASSFRYPDNEQFF.

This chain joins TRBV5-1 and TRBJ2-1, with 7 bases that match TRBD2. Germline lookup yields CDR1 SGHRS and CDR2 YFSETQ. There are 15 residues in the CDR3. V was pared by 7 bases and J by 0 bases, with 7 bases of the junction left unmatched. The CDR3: CASRVREYSYNEQFF. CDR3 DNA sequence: TGCGCCAGCCGAGTGCGGGAGTACTCCTACAATGAGCAGTTCTTC. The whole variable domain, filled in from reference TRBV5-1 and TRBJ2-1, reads KAGVTQTPRYLIKTRGQQVTLSCSPISGHRSVSWYQQTPGQGLQFLFEYFSETQRNKGNFPGRFSGRQFSNSRSEMNVSTLELGDSALYLCASRVREYSYNEQFFGPGTRLTVL.

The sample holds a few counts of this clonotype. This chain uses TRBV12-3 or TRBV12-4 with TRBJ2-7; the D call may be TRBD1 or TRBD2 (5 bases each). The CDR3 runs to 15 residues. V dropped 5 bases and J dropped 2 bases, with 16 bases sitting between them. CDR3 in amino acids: CASSTNWDGTYEQYF. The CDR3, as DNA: TGTGCCAGCAGTACAAACTGGGACGGAACCTACGAGCAGTACTTC.

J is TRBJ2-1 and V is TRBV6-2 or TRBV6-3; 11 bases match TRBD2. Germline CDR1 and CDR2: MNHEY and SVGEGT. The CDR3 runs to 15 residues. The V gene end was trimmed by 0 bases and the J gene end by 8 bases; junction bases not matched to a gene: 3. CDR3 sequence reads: CASSYSSGRVDEQFF. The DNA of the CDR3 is TGTGCCAGCAGTTACTCTAGCGGGAGGGTGGATGAGCAGTTCTTC.

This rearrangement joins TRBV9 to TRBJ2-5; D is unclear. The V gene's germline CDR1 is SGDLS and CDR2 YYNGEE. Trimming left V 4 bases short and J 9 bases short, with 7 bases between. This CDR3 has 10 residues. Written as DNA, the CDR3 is TGTGCCAGCAGCTTCCGGGCCCAGTACTTC. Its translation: CASSFRAQYF.

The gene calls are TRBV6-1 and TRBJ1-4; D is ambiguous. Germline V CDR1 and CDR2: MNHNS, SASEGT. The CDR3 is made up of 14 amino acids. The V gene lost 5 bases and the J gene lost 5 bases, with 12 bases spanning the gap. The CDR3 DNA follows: TGTGCCAGCAGTCGGGCAGCGCCGAATGAAAAACTGTTTTTT. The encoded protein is CASSRAAPNEKLFF.

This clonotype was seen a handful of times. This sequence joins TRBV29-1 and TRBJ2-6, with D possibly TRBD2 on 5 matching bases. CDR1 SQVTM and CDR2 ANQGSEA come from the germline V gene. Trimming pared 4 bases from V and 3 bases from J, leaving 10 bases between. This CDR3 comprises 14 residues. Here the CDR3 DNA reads TGCAGCGTTGCCGAGGGTAGTGGGGCCAACGTCCTGACTTTC. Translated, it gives CSVAEGSGANVLTF.

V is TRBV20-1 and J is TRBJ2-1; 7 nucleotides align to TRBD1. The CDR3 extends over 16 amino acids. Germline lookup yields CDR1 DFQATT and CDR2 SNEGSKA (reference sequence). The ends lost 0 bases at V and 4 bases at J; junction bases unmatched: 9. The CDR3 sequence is CSAREGRDRYYNEQFF. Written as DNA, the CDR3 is TGCAGTGCTAGAGAAGGTCGGGACAGATATTACAATGAGCAGTTCTTC.

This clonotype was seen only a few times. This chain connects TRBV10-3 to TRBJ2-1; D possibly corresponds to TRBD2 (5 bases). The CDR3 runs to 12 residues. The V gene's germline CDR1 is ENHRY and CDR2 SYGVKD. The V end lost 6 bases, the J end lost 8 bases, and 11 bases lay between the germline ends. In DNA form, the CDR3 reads TGTGCCATCAGGGCGGCGGGTGATGAGCAGTTCTTC. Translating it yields CAIRAAGDEQFF.

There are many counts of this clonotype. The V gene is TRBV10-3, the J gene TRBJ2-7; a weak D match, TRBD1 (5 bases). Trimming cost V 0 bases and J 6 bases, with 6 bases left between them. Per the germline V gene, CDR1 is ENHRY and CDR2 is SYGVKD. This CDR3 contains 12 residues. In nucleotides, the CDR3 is TGTGCCATCAGTGAGTCTAGGGGCGAGCAGTACTTC. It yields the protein CAISESRGEQYF.

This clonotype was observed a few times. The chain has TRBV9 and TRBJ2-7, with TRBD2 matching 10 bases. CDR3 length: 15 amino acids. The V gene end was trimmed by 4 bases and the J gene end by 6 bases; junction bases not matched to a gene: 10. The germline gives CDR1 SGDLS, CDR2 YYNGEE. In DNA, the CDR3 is TGTGCCAGCAGCATGGGAGCGGGAGGGGGGCGCGAGCAGTACTTC. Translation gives CASSMGAGGGREQYF.

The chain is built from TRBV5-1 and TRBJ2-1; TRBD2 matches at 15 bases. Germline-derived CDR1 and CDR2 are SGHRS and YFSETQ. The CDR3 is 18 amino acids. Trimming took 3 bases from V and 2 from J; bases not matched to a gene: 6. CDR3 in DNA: TGCGCCAGCAGCTCCTGGACTAGCGGGGGGGGGACCTACAATGAGCAGTTCTTC. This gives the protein CASSSWTSGGGTYNEQFF. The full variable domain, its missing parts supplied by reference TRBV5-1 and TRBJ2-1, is KAGVTQTPRYLIKTRGQQVTLSCSPISGHRSVSWYQQTPGQGLQFLFEYFSETQRNKGNFPGRFSGRQFSNSRSEMNVSTLELGDSALYLCASSSWTSGGGTYNEQFFGPGTRLTVL.

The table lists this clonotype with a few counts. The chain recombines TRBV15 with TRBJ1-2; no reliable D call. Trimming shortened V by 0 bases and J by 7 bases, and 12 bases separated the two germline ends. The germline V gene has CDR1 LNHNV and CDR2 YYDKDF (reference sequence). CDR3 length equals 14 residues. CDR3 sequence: CATSRDLKTSGYTF. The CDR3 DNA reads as TGTGCCACCAGCAGAGATCTCAAAACATCTGGCTACACCTTC.

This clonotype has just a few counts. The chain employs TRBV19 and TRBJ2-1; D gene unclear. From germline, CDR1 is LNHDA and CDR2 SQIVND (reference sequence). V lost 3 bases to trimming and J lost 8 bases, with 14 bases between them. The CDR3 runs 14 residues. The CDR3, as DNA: TGTGCCAGTAGTATTCCCCCCGAGGTGGATGAGCAGTTCTTC. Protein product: CASSIPPEVDEQFF. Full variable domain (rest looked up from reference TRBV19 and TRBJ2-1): DGGITQSPKYLFRKEGQNVTLSCEQNLNHDAMYWYRQDPGQGLRLIYYSQIVNDFQKGDIAEGYSVSREKKESFPLTVTSAQKNPTAFYLCASSIPPEVDEQFFGPGTRLTVL.

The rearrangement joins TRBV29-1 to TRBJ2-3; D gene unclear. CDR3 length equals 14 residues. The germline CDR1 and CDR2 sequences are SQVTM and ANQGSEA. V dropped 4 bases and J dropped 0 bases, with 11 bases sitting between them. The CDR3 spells CSVVPATSTDTQYF. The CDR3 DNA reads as TGCAGCGTTGTTCCAGCGACTAGCACAGATACGCAGTATTTT.